The present T cell receptor (beta chain) was sequenced within a study of shared clonotypes between healthy human individuals. Clones were read by immunoSEQ multiplex PCR, and TCRdb kept only the in-frame ones, dropping some. The sample shows a few million clones, 85% to 95% of them seen only once. The V gene end was trimmed by 4 bases and the J gene end by 3 bases; junction bases not matched to a gene: 4. The CDR3 runs to 14 residues. In germline, CDR1 is SNHLY, CDR2 FYNNEI. This chain joins TRBV2 and TRBJ2-7; TRBD1 matches at 9 bases. The source is a man between 18 and 35 years old in good health. Some clones in this sample may be carry-over from other donors' samples. The sequenced sample was naive CD4+ T cells from PBMCs. As to subset: CD45RA+ positively selected. CDR3 sequence (DNA): TGTGCCAGCAGTGCGACAGGGGGATTCTACGAGCAGTACTTC. Protein: CASSATGGFYEQYF.